Presented here are 12 T cell receptor beta chains from one specimen sequenced in a study of beta chain features in type 1 diabetes. Of the isolated RNA, all was reverse transcribed, and so the sequenced material was expressed TCRB transcripts. Clones were sequenced by immunoSEQ multiplex PCR, and TCRdb holds only the in-frame ones, with some missing. The sample has 110,000 to 150,000 clones; roughly 10% are singletons. The sequencing sample was made of central memory CD4+ T cells from blood. The receptors stem from a woman aged 40 to 55 in good health.

This clone was picked up a small number of times. It is likely a read error, because the conserved phenylalanine at the end of the CDR3 is missing. No DNA is shown, since the ends of the CDR3 on it are uncertain; the CDR3 is the one TCRdb lists. The chain is built from TRBV23-1 and TRBJ1-3. TRBV23-1 is an ORF; its function is uncertain. The CDR3 length is 14 residues, termini included. The chain's CDR3 is CASSQSAAAKNFGG.

This clone was detected many times. The chain carries TRBV27 and TRBJ2-1; the match to TRBD1 covers 7 bases. The CDR3 spans 14 residues. V was clipped by 0 bases and J by 6 bases; unmatched bases: 2. CDR1 is MNHEY and CDR2 is SMNVEV in the germline V gene (reference sequence). The CDR3 DNA sequence: TGTGCCAGCAGTTTATCAGGGACAGTCAATGAGCAGTTCTTC. Translation: CASSLSGTVNEQFF.

A few counts support this clone. This chain connects TRBV18 to TRBJ2-7; 7 bases are a match to TRBD2. The germline V gene has CDR1 KGHSH and CDR2 LQKENI. This CDR3 region has 15 residues. V dropped 3 bases and J dropped 5; count of bases not matched to a gene: 10. The CDR3 protein is CASSPSTGLVNEQYF. For the CDR3, the DNA is TGTGCCAGCTCACCCTCAACCGGACTAGTCAACGAGCAGTACTTC.

The rearrangement links TRBV2 to TRBJ1-5; 8 bases are a match to TRBD1. Germline V gives CDR1 SNHLY, CDR2 FYNNEI. Germline trimming cut 6 bases from V and 0 bases from J; bases unmatched to any gene: 7. The CDR3 has 16 amino acids. The CDR3 loop is CASSADRALSNQPQHF. For the CDR3, the DNA is TGTGCCAGCAGCGCGGACAGGGCCCTTAGCAATCAGCCCCAGCATTTT.

The CDR3 loop is CASSSTGGGGYTF. The CDR3 region has the DNA TGTGCCAGCAGCTCTACAGGGGGCGGGGGCTACACCTTC. The chain carries TRBV7-2 and TRBJ1-2; 9 positions agree with TRBD1. Looked up from germline, CDR1 is SGHTA and CDR2 is FQGNSA. J lost 8 bases, V lost 4 bases, and 5 bases had no gene match. The CDR3 runs 13 residues.

This clone was counted once. The CDR3 DNA reads TGCAGCGTTCGCAGCTCCTACAATGAGCAGTTCTTC. This gives the protein CSVRSSYNEQFF. V is TRBV29-1 and J is TRBJ2-1, with D unresolved. The germline gives CDR1 SQVTM, CDR2 ANQGSEA. The CDR3 contains 12 residues. The V end was cut by 5 bases, the J end by 0 bases, with 5 bases between.

This clone occurred many times. The chain combines TRBV4-3 with TRBJ2-3, with D maybe TRBD2 (5 bases). V was clipped by 4 bases and J by 8 bases, with 13 bases between them. CDR3 length: 13 residues. Germline lookup yields CDR1 LGHNA and CDR2 YSLEER. For the CDR3, the DNA is TGCGCCAGCAGCCTCGGACTCAGTCCTACGCAGTATTTT. Its protein is CASSLGLSPTQYF.

The gene calls are TRBV2 and TRBJ1-4; a possible D gene is TRBD1 (5 bases). Germline V gene data show CDR1 as SNHLY and CDR2 as FYNNEI. Trimming took off 8 bases at V and 4 bases at J, with 14 bases between the two ends. The CDR3 contains 14 residues. The CDR3 DNA reads TGTGCCAGCGAGAGGAAGGGGAATAATGAAAAACTGTTTTTT. It specifies CASERKGNNEKLFF.

This clone was counted between two and nine times. V and J are TRBV5-4 and TRBJ2-1; D gene ambiguous. The V end was cut by 4 bases, the J end by 7 bases, with 6 bases between. The germline CDR1 and CDR2 sequences are SGHNT and YYREEE (reference sequence). The CDR3 loop spans 11 amino acids. The CDR3 loop reads CASSQLNEQFF. In DNA form, the CDR3 reads TGTGCCAGCAGCCAACTAAATGAGCAGTTCTTC.

This chain joins TRBV18 and TRBJ2-3; the match to TRBD2 covers 13 bases. This CDR3 region has 14 residues. The germline V gene encodes CDR1 KGHSH and CDR2 LQKENI. V was clipped by 3 bases and J by 7 bases; unmatched bases: 1. The CDR3 spells CASSPTSGGNTQYF. For the CDR3, the DNA is TGTGCCAGCTCACCGACTAGCGGGGGGAATACGCAGTATTTT.

The rearrangement joins TRBV5-1 to TRBJ2-7; TRBD2 matches at 14 bases. V was pared by 1 base and J by 2 bases, with 8 bases of the junction left unmatched. The germline V gene has CDR1 SGHRS and CDR2 YFSETQ. The CDR3 spans 18 residues. CDR3 loop: CASSLLGLAGALAYEQYF. In DNA, the CDR3 is TGCGCCAGCAGCTTGTTGGGACTAGCGGGGGCCCTAGCCTACGAGCAGTACTTC.

This chain uses TRBV19 with TRBJ1-6; D might be TRBD1 (5 bases). CDR3 length: 14 amino acids. V was pared by 5 bases and J by 7 bases, with 12 bases between. Germline loops: CDR1 LNHDA, CDR2 SQIVND (reference sequence). The CDR3 loop reads CASSLGQENSPLHF. The CDR3 DNA sequence: TGTGCCAGTAGTCTGGGGCAGGAGAATTCACCCCTCCACTTT.